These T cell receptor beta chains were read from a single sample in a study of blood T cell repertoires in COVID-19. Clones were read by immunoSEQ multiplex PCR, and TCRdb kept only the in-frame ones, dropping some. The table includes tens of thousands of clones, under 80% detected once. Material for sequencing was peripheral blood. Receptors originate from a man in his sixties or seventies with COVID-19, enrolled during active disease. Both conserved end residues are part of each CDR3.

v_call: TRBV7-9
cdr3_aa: CASSPGQAYNEQFF

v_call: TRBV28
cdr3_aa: CASSSIWDRVSGQPQHF

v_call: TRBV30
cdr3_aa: CAWSVRVLRGTEAFF

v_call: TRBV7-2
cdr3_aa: CASSSGLAGMAGELFF

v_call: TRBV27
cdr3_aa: CASSRSGTGGGNYGYTF

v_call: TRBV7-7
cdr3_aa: CASSLGWTSGYNEQFF

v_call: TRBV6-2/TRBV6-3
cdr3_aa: CASSYSTERNEQFF

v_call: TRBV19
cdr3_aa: CASTSSGFSGANVLTF

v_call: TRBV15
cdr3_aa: CATSISTGGNSPLHF

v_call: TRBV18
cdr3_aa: CASSRETGFTEAFF

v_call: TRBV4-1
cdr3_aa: CASSQDQGRIQPQHF

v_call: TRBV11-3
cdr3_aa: CASSEDQRESETQYF

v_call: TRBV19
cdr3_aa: CASSMAGPRGDYGYTF

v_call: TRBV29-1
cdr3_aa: CSVDRETGYNEQFF

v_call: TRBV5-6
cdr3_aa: CASSWGLMNTEAFF

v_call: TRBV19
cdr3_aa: CASSMVRGISTDTQYF

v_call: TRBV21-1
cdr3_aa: CASSRGLAGARSYNEQFF

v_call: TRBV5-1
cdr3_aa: CASSLDWREETQYF

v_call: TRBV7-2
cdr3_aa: CASSSPYQETQYF

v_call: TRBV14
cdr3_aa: CASSQDQGVVWEKLFF

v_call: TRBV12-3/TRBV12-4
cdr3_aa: CASSLLQDSPLHF

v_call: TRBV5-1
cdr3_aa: CASSLAPGTTEAFF

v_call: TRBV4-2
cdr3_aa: CASSQDHYQPQHF

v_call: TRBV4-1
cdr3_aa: CASSRTGYYNEQFF

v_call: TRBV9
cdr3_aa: CASSKGQRNTEAFF

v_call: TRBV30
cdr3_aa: CAWSLSGRGTGELFF

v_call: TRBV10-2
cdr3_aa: CASRAGLAGNNEQFF

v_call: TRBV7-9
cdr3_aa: CASSLDFGTGNTEAFF

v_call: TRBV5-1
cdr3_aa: CASSLGQARHEQFF

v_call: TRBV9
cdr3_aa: CASSVVAGDAYNSPLHF

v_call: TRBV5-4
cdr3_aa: CASSQDYGEQFF

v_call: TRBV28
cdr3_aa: CATSGTGGGYTF

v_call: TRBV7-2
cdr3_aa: CASSFYLQGGFEEETQYF

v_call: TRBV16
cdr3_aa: CASSQAGAGSHGYTF

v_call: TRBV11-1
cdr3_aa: CASSLVTGKAYEQYF

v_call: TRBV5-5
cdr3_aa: CASSLLAASSYEQYF

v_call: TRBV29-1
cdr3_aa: CSVGRSSGTHEQYF

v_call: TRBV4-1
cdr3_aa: CASSSRDRGPDTQYF

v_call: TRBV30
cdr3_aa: CAWSDLSGRNQPQHF

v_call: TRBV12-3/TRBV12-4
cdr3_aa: CASSMGQGSEAFF

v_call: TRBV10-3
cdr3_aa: CAISFGELAFF

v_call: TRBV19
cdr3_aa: CASSDTYNQPQHF

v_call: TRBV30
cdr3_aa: CAWDRGGRETQYF

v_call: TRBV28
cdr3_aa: CASSLTGLGGGYGYTF

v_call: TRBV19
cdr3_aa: CASSTRTSGRKYF

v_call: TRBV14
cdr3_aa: CASSQFPGEIQYF

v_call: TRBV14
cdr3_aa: CASSQLVDITEAFF

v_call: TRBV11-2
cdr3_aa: CASSLPLAGVRLRTETQYF

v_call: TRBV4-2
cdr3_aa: CASSQGDRAGDEQFF

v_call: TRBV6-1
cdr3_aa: CASSDRAPISEQYF

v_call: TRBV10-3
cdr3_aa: CAIGPAGIGTDTQYF

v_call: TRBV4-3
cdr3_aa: CASSHGQYNSPLHF

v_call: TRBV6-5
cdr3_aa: CASYSRVPYEQYF